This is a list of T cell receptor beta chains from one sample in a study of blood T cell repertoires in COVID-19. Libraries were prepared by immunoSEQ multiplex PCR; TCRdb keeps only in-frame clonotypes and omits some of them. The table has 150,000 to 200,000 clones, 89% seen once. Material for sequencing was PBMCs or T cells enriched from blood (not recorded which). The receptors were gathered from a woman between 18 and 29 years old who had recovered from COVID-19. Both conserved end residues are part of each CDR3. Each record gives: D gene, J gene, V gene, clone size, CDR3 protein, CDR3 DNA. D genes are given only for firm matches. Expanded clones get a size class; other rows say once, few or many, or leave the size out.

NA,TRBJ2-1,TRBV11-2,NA,CASSLRWSEQFF,TGTGCCAGCAGCTTGCGTTGGTCTGAGCAGTTCTTC
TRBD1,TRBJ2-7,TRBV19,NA,CASSGTGNTYEQYF,TGTGCCAGTAGCGGGACAGGGAATACGTACGAGCAGTACTTC
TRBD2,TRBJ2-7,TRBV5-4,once,CASSVSSGASYEQYF,TGTGCCAGCAGCGTGTCTAGCGGTGCCTCCTACGAGCAGTACTTC
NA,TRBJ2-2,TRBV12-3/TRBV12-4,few,CASSLGGAGELFF,TGTGCCAGCAGTTTAGGGGGGGCCGGGGAGCTGTTTTTT
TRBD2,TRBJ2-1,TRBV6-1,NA,CASSDQRERDAFF,TGTGCCAGCAGTGACCAGCGGGAGAGGGACGCGTTCTTC
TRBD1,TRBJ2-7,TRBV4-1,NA,CASSRPGQYYEQYF,TGCGCCAGCAGCCGGCCGGGACAGTACTACGAGCAGTACTTC
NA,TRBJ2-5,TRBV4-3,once,CASSQGTRGEGETQYF,TGCGCCAGCAGCCAAGGCACCAGGGGGGAAGGAGAGACCCAGTACTTC
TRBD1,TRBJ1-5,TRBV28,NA,CASRSTGGGNNQPQHF,TGTGCCAGCAGATCGACAGGGGGCGGAAACAATCAGCCCCAGCATTTT
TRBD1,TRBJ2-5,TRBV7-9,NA,CASSSPPGQGPGTQYF,TGTGCCAGCAGCTCACCCCCTGGACAGGGTCCGGGGACCCAGTACTTC
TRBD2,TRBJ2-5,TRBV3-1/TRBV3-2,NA,CASSQDTSGSYKETQYF,TGTGCCAGCAGCCAAGATACTAGCGGGAGCTACAAAGAGACCCAGTACTTC
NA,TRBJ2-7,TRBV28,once,CASNSGESYEQYF,TGTGCCAGCAACTCGGGAGAAAGCTACGAGCAGTACTTC
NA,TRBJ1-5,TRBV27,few,CASTLGGPQHF,TGTGCCAGCACTCTGGGGGGGCCCCAGCATTTT
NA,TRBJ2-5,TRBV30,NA,CAWTGGAGQETQYF,TGTGCCTGGACTGGGGGGGCAGGCCAAGAGACCCAGTACTTC
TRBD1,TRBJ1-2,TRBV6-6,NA,CASTGTDFFYGYTF,TGTGCCAGCACGGGGACAGATTTCTTCTATGGCTACACCTTC
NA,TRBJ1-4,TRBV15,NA,CATSRSRVDEKLFF,TGTGCCACCAGCAGGAGCAGGGTAGATGAAAAACTGTTTTTT
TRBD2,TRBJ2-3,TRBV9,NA,CASSGRLAGVGDTQYF,TGTGCCAGCAGCGGGAGACTAGCGGGAGTGGGAGATACGCAGTATTTT
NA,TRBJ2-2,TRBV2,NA,CASSVQVDGELFF,TGTGCCAGCAGTGTGCAGGTCGACGGGGAGCTGTTTTTT
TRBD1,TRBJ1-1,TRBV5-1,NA,CASSLATGGKMNTEAFF,TGCGCCAGCAGCTTGGCCACAGGGGGTAAAATGAACACTGAAGCTTTCTTT
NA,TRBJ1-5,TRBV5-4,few,CASSSGSNQPQHF,TGTGCCAGCAGCTCGGGGAGCAATCAGCCCCAGCATTTT
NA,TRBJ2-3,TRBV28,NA,CASSSSASGRRTDTQYF,TGTGCCAGCAGTTCCTCTGCCTCAGGGAGGCGCACAGATACGCAGTATTTT
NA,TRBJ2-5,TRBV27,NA,CASSPSTWGLTQETQYF,TGTGCCAGCAGCCCTAGCACCTGGGGTCTCACACAAGAGACCCAGTACTTC
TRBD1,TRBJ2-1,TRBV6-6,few,CASSHRQGAERYNEQFF,TGTGCCAGCAGTCATCGACAGGGGGCAGAACGATACAATGAGCAGTTCTTC
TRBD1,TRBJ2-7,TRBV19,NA,CASSRRDRPVYEQYF,TGTGCCAGTAGTCGGCGGGACAGGCCTGTCTACGAGCAGTACTTC
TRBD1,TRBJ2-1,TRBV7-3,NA,CASSLRQGSVNEQFF,TGTGCCAGCAGCTTACGACAGGGGTCGGTCAATGAGCAGTTCTTC
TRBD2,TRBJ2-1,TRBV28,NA,CASSRPPGLAGGVTRSSYNEQFF,TGTGCCAGCAGCCGCCCGCCGGGACTAGCGGGAGGGGTCACGAGGAGCTCCTACAATGAGCAGTTCTTC
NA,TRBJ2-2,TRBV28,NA,CASNRLNTGELFF,TGTGCCAGCAACAGGTTGAACACCGGGGAGCTGTTTTTT
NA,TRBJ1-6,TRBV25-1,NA,CASSETSWTTSGSPLHF,TGTGCCAGCAGTGAAACGTCCTGGACAACATCTGGGTCACCCCTCCACTTT
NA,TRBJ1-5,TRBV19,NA,CASSENYSNQPQHF,TGTGCCAGTAGTGAGAATTATAGCAATCAGCCCCAGCATTTT
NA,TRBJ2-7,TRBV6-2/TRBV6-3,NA,CASSEGTSYEQYF,TGTGCCAGCAGCGAAGGGACTTCCTACGAGCAGTACTTC
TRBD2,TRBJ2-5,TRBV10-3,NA,CAISGLAGAQETQYF,TGTGCCATCAGCGGACTAGCGGGAGCTCAAGAGACCCAGTACTTC
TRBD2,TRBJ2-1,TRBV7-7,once,CASSLRDYNPYNEQFF,TGTGCTAGCAGTCTCCGGGACTATAACCCCTACAATGAGCAGTTCTTC
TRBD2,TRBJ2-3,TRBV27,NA,CASSLLRVAGDTQYF,TGTGCCAGCAGTTTATTGAGGGTAGCGGGAGATACGCAGTATTTT
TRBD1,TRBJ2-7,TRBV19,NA,CASSAGTGRFEQYF,TGTGCCAGTAGTGCCGGGACAGGGCGGTTCGAGCAGTACTTC
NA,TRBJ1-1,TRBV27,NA,CASSLSRGSTEAFF,TGTGCCAGCAGTTTATCTCGAGGGAGCACTGAAGCTTTCTTT
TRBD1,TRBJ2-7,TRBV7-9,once,CASSPAWRQGGYEQYF,TGTGCCAGCAGCCCGGCCTGGCGACAGGGGGGCTACGAGCAGTACTTC
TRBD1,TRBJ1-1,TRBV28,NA,CASSLNRGGNTEAFF,TGTGCCAGCAGTCTTAACAGGGGAGGGAACACTGAAGCTTTCTTT
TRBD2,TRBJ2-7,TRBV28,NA,CALAGLAGASSYEQYF,TGTGCCCTGGCGGGACTAGCGGGCGCCAGCTCCTACGAGCAGTACTTC
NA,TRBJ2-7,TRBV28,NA,CASSDTRYEQYF,TGTGCCAGCAGCGATACACGCTACGAGCAGTACTTC
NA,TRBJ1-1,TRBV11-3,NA,CASSLRGMNTEAFF,TGTGCCAGCAGCTTGCGGGGAATGAACACTGAAGCTTTCTTT
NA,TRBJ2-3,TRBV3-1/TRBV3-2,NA,CASSQALRTDTQYF,TGTGCCAGCAGCCAAGCCCTGCGAACAGATACGCAGTATTTT
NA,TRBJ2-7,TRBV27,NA,CASSLGHRSRYEQYF,TGTGCCAGCAGTCTAGGACACAGGAGCCGTTACGAGCAGTACTTC
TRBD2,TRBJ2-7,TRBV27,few,CASSIVGREPYEQYF,TGTGCCAGCAGTATCGTCGGGAGGGAACCCTACGAGCAGTACTTC
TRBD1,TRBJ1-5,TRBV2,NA,CATQGESNQPQHF,TGTGCCACACAGGGGGAGAGCAATCAGCCCCAGCATTTT
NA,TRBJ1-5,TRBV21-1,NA,CASSAGQGPGSNQPQHF,TGTGCCAGCAGCGCTGGACAGGGGCCGGGTAGCAATCAGCCCCAGCATTTT
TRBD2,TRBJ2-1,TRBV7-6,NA,CASSHRGLAEPPEQFF,TGTGCCAGCAGCCACCGTGGTCTAGCGGAGCCCCCAGAGCAGTTCTTC
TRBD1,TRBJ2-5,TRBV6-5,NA,CASRSTGGGKTQYF,TGTGCCAGCAGATCCACAGGGGGCGGAAAGACCCAGTACTTC
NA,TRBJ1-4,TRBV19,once,CASSIAGIGRGEKLFF,TGTGCCAGTAGTATTGCCGGGATTGGACGGGGTGAAAAACTGTTTTTT
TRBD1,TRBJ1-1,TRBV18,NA,CASSPFPPGQITEAFF,TGTGCCAGCTCACCCTTTCCACCGGGACAGATTACTGAAGCTTTCTTT
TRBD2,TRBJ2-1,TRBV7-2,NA,CASSLFGRGSSYNEQFF,TGTGCCAGCAGCTTATTCGGGAGGGGCAGTTCCTACAATGAGCAGTTCTTC
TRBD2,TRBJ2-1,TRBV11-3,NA,CASSALAAVSYNEQFF,TGTGCCAGCAGCGCCCTAGCGGCAGTTTCCTACAATGAGCAGTTCTTC
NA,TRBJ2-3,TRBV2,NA,CATSSGDTQYF,TGTGCTACCTCCTCGGGGGATACGCAGTATTTT
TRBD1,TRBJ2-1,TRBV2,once,CASSYDREGLF,TGTGCCAGCAGCTACGACAGGGAAGGGCTCTTC
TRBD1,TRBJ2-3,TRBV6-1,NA,CASSETGGRDTQYF,TGTGCCAGCAGTGAGACAGGGGGTCGGGATACGCAGTATTTT
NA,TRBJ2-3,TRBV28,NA,CASNPGEGITDTQYF,TGTGCCAGCAACCCAGGGGAGGGGATCACAGATACGCAGTATTTT